Detailed here is one T cell receptor (beta chain). Antigen: not known. TCR alpha and beta CDR3 regions were amplified from RNA using iRepertoire nested multiplex PCR. One-step reverse transcription and amplification started from approximately 100-400 ng of tissue mRNA or PBMC total RNA. TCRdb redid the calling of the multiplex PCR reads with MiXCR, one entry per CDR3 protein. Among around 170,000 distinct CDR3 sequences listed, around 40% were seen once. The data stem from a study of glioma-infiltrating T cells. Broader study findings: Non-neoplastic patients had below-expected tissue-blood divergence, while all gliomas exceeded expectation. Only very few CDR3 sequences appeared in both tissue and blood.

The V end lost 5 bases, the J end lost 9 bases, and 25 bases lay between the germline ends. This CDR3 is 16 amino acids long. Germline V CDR1 and CDR2: KGHSH, LQKENI. The receptor was isolated from a human donor with low-grade glioma or glioblastoma, undergoing nonglioma brain surgery, or in good health (not recorded which). This chain uses TRBV18 with TRBJ1-1; D unclear. Sequences were obtained from glioma tissue, nonneoplastic brain tissue, or PBMCs (not recorded which). The DNA of the CDR3 is TGTGCCAGCTCAGGGCCGGGAGACCTCTGGGTTTGGAAAGCTTTCTTT. Translating it yields CASSGPGDLWVWKAFF.